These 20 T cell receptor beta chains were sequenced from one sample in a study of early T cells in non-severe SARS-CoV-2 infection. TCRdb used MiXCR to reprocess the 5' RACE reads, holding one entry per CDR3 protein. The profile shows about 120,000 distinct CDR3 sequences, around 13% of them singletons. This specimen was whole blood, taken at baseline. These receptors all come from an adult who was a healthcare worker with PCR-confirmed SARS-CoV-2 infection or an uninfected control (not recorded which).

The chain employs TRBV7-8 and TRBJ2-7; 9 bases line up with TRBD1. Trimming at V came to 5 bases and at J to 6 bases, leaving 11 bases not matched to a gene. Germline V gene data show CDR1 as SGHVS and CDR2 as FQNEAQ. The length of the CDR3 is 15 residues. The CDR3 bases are TGTGCCAGCAGCCCGACCGGGACAGGGTATTCCGAGCAGTACTTC. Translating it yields CASSPTGTGYSEQYF.

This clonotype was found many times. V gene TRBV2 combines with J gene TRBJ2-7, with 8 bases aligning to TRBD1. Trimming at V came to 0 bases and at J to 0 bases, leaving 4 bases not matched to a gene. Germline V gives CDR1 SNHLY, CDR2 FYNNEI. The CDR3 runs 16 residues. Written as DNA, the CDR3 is TGTGCCAGCAGTGAAGCCCAGGACAGGGACTCCTACGAGCAGTACTTC. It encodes CASSEAQDRDSYEQYF.

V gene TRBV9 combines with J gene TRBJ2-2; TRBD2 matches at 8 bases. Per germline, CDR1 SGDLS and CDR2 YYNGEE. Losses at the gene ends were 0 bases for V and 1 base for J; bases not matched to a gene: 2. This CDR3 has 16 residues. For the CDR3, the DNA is TGTGCCAGCAGCGTAGGGCTAGCGGGGAACACCGGGGAGCTGTTTTTT. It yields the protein CASSVGLAGNTGELFF.

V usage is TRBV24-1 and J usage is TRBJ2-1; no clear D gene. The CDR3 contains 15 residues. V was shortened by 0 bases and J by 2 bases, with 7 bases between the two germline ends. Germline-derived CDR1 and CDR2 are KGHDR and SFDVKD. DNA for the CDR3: TGTGCCACCAGTGATTTGAAAATTGCCTACAATGAGCAGTTCTTC. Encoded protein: CATSDLKIAYNEQFF.

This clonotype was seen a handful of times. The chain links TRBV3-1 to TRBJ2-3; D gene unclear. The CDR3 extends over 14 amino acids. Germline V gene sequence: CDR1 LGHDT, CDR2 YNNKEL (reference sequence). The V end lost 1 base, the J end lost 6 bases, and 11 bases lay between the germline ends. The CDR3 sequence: CASSQGMLGDTQYF. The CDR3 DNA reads TGTGCCAGCAGCCAAGGTATGCTTGGTGATACGCAGTATTTT.

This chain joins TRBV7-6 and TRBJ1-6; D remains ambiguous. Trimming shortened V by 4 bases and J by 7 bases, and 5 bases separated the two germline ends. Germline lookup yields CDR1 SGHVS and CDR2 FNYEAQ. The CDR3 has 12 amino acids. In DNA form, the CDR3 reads TGTGCCAGCAGCTATAGCAATTCACCCCTCCACTTT. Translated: CASSYSNSPLHF.

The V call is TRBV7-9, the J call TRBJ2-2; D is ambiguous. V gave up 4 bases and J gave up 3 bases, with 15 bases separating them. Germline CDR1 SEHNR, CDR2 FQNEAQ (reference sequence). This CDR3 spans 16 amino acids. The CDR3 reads CASSYSLGFYTGELFF. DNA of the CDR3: TGTGCCAGCAGCTACTCATTGGGGTTCTACACCGGGGAGCTGTTTTTT.

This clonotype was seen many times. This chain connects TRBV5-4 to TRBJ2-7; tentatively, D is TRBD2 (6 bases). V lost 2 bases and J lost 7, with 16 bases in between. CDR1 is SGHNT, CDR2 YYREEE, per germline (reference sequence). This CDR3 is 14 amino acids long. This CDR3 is CASSLGDFEGEQYF. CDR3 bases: TGTGCCAGCAGCTTAGGGGACTTCGAGGGGGAGCAGTACTTC.

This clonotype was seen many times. The CDR3 DNA follows: TGTGCCAGCAGCCAGATCGGGGAAGGGGAGAATTCACCCCTCCACTTT. Its protein is CASSQIGEGENSPLHF. This chain links TRBV14 with TRBJ1-6; maybe TRBD1 (5 bases). The V end lost 3 bases, the J end lost 7 bases, and 16 bases lay between the germline ends. Germline V gives CDR1 SGHDN, CDR2 FVKESK. The CDR3 loop spans 16 amino acids.

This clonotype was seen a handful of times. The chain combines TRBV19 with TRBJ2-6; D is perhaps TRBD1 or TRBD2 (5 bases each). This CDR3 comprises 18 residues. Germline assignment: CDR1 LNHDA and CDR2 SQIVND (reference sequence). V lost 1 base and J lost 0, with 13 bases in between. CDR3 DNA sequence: TGTGCCAGTAGTATAGGAGGGGCCGCCCGCTCTGGGGCCAACGTCCTGACTTTC. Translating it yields CASSIGGAARSGANVLTF. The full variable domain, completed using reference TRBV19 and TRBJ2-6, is DGGITQSPKYLFRKEGQNVTLSCEQNLNHDAMYWYRQDPGQGLRLIYYSQIVNDFQKGDIAEGYSVSREKKESFPLTVTSAQKNPTAFYLCASSIGGAARSGANVLTFGAGSRLTVL.

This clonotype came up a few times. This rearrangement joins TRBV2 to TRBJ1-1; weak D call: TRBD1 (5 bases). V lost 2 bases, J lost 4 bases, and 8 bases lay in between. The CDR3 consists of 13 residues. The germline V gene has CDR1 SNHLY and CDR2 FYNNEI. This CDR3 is CASSESRVTEAFF. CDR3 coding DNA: TGTGCCAGCAGTGAAAGCAGGGTCACTGAAGCTTTCTTT.

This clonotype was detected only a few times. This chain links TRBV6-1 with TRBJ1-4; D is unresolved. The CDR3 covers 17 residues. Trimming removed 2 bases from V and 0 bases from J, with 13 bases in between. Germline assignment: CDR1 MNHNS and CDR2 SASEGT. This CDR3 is CASSEFVSPSTNEKLFF. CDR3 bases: TGTGCCAGCAGTGAATTCGTCAGTCCTTCAACTAATGAAAAACTGTTTTTT.

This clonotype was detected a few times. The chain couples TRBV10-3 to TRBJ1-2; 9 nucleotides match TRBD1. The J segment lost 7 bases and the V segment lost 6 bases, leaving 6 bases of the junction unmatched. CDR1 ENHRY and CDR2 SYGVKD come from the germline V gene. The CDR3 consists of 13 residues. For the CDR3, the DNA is TGTGCCATCAGGGGACAGGGACTGAGTGGCTACACCTTC. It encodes CAIRGQGLSGYTF.

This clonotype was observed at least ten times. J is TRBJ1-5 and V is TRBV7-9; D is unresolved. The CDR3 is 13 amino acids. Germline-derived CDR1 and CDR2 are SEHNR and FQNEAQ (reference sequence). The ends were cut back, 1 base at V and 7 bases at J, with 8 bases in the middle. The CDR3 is CASSLDEGQPQHF. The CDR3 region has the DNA TGTGCCAGCAGCTTAGATGAGGGCCAGCCCCAGCATTTT.

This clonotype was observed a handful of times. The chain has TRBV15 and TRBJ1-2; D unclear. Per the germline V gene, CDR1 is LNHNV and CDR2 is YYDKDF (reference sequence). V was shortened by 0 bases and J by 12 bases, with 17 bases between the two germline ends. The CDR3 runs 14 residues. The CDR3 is CATSRDVGTSRHTF. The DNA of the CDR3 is TGTGCCACCAGCAGAGATGTGGGAACATCTCGACACACCTTC.

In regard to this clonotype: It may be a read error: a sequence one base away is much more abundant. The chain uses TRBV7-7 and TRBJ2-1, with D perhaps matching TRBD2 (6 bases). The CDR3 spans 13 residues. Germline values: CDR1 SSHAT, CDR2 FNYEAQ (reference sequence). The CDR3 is CASGTGADNEQFF. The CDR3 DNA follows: TGTGCTAGCGGCACAGGAGCCGACAATGAGCAGTTCTTC.

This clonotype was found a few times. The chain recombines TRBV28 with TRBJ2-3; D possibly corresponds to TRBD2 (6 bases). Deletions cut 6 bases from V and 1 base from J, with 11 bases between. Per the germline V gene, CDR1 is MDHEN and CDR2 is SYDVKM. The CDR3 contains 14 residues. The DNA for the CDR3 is TGTGCCAGCAGATTGGGGGAGGGCACAGATACGCAGTATTTT. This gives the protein CASRLGEGTDTQYF.

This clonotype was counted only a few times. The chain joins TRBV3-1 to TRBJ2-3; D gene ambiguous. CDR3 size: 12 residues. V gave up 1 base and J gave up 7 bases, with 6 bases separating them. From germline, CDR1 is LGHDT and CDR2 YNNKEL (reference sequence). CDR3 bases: TGTGCCAGCAGCCAAGCAAGCAATACGCAGTATTTT. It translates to CASSQASNTQYF.

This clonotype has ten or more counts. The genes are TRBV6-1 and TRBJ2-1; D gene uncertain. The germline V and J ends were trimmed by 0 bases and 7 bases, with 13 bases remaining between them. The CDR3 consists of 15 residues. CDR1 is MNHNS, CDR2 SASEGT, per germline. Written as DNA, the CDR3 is TGTGCCAGCAGTGAAGCGACGGTACCGCGGAATGAGCAGTTCTTC. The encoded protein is CASSEATVPRNEQFF.

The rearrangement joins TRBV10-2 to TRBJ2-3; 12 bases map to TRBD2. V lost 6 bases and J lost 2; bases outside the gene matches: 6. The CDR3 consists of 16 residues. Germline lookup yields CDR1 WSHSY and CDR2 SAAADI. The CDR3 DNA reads TGCGCCAGCAGCACAGGACTAGCGGGACCCACAGATACGCAGTATTTT. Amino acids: CASSTGLAGPTDTQYF.